The source of this TCR beta chain is a study of shared T cell receptors in the human thymus. The table came from immunoSEQ multiplex PCR; TCRdb's copy has only in-frame clones and leaves some out. The table lists about 380,000 clones, 95% of them singletons. The CDR3 contains 17 residues. Trimming cost V 0 bases and J 3 bases; bases outside gene matches: 2. Per the germline V gene, CDR1 is KGHSH and CDR2 is LQKENI. The gene calls are TRBV18 and TRBJ2-1; 13 bases map to TRBD2. The TCR originated in a human donor. The specimen was thymocytes. The CDR3 spells CASSPPGLAGDYNEQFF. CDR3 DNA: TGTGCCAGCTCACCACCCGGACTAGCGGGAGACTACAATGAGCAGTTCTTC.